These 18 T cell receptor beta chains came from one sample sequenced in a study of PD-1 blockade in classical Hodgkin lymphoma. Sequenced by immunoSEQ multiplex PCR; TCRdb stores in-frame clones only, minus some. The data show 90,000 to 130,000 clones, 89% seen once. Each of the patients experienced relapse following autologous stem cell transplantation, and their brentuximab vedotin exposure differed. The sequencing here drew on peripheral blood mononuclear cells (PBMCs), taken before the second cycle of nivolumab. Receptors were obtained from a human donor with classical Hodgkin lymphoma.

This clone was seen just once. The CDR3 bases are TGTGCCTGCAGGGCCTCCACTGAAGCTTTCTTT. It translates to CACRASTEAFF. The chain couples TRBV30 to TRBJ1-1; TRBD1 might be the D (5 bases). Germline V CDR1 and CDR2: GTSNPN, SVGIG (reference sequence). The CDR3 is made up of 11 amino acids. V was pared by 6 bases and J by 4 bases, with 9 bases between.

V gene TRBV2 combines with J gene TRBJ2-1; 10 nucleotides align to TRBD2. The V and J ends lost 5 bases and 6 bases, in that order; junction bases with no gene match: 13. Germline values: CDR1 SNHLY, CDR2 FYNNEI. CDR3 size: 17 residues. The CDR3 DNA sequence: TGTGCCAGCAGTCCTTTAACGGGACTAGCGCTTTTCAATGAGCAGTTCTTC. This gives the protein CASSPLTGLALFNEQFF.

The rearrangement joins TRBV6-1 to TRBJ2-5; possibly TRBD1 for D (6 bases). CDR1 is MNHNS and CDR2 is SASEGT in the germline V gene. Trimming shortened V by 7 bases and J by 4 bases, and 13 bases separated the two germline ends. The CDR3 has 13 residues. The CDR3 sequence is CASKQGIGETQYF. DNA for the CDR3: TGTGCCAGCAAACAGGGAATCGGAGAGACCCAGTACTTC.

The sample holds one count of this clone. The V gene is TRBV14, the J gene TRBJ2-7; no firm D call. Trimming cost V 0 bases and J 7 bases, with 4 bases left between them. The CDR3 spans 11 residues. The germline gives CDR1 SGHDN, CDR2 FVKESK. The CDR3 region has the DNA TGTGCCAGCAGCCAAGATCGAGAGCAGTACTTC. Its translation is CASSQDREQYF.

The V call is TRBV6-6, the J call TRBJ2-7; either TRBD1 or TRBD2 may fit D (5 bases each). The CDR3 runs to 13 residues. Germline loops: CDR1 MNHNY, CDR2 SVGAGI (reference sequence). V lost 10 bases, J lost 6 bases, and 19 bases lay in between. CDR3 sequence (DNA): TGTGCCACCCTGGGGCAGGGACGAGGCGAGCAGTACTTC. Translated, it gives CATLGQGRGEQYF.

The chain recombines TRBV7-6 with TRBJ2-1; D not certain. Germline lookup yields CDR1 SGHVS and CDR2 FNYEAQ. The CDR3 covers 13 residues. Trimming pared 5 bases from V and 5 bases from J, leaving 10 bases between. As DNA, the CDR3 is TGTGCCAGCAGCATATATCCAGACAATGAGCAGTTCTTC. Protein sequence: CASSIYPDNEQFF.

V usage is TRBV5-1 and J usage is TRBJ1-2; weak D call: TRBD1 (5 bases). Between the trimmed V and J ends, which lost 0 bases and 2 bases, there was a span of 8 bases. Germline V CDR1 and CDR2: SGHRS, YFSETQ. This CDR3 is built from 14 residues. The CDR3 nucleotides are TGCGCCAGCAGCTTGGTGTGGGACAACTATGGCTACACCTTC. It translates to CASSLVWDNYGYTF.

This clone was detected a few times. The chain links TRBV11-3 to TRBJ2-2, with D uncertain. This CDR3 spans 13 amino acids. Germline V lookup: CDR1 SGHNT, CDR2 YENEEA. The V gene lost 2 bases and the J gene lost 4 bases, with 5 bases spanning the gap. The CDR3 DNA is TGTGCCAGCAGCTTAAGGCCCACCGGGGAGCTGTTTTTT. Its protein is CASSLRPTGELFF.

The genes are TRBV27 and TRBJ2-1, with 15 bases matching TRBD2. The V segment lost 4 bases and the J segment 0 bases; nucleotides outside the gene matches: 7. The germline CDR1 and CDR2 sequences are MNHEY and SMNVEV (reference sequence). The CDR3 runs to 19 residues. The CDR3 reads CASSSQGLAGGSSYNEQFF. DNA of the CDR3: TGTGCCAGCAGTTCCCAGGGACTAGCGGGAGGCAGCTCCTACAATGAGCAGTTCTTC.

This clone occurred a few times. The chain combines TRBV15 with TRBJ1-1; tentatively, D is TRBD1 (5 bases). CDR3 length equals 17 residues. Trimming cost V 4 bases and J 3 bases, with 21 bases left between them. Per the germline V gene, CDR1 is LNHNV and CDR2 is YYDKDF (reference sequence). CDR3 nucleotides: TGTGCCACCAGCAAACAGCCGGGACCCTCGGGCCACACTGAAGCTTTCTTT. Its protein product is CATSKQPGPSGHTEAFF.

The rearrangement joins TRBV19 to TRBJ1-1; D is perhaps TRBD1 (5 bases). The CDR3 runs to 16 residues. Germline loops: CDR1 LNHDA, CDR2 SQIVND (reference sequence). V shed 4 bases and J shed 0 bases, with 15 bases lying between them. Written as DNA, the CDR3 is TGTGCCAGTAGTACGCCAGGGCTTACAATGAACACTGAAGCTTTCTTT. Translation gives CASSTPGLTMNTEAFF.

The chain employs TRBV5-6 and TRBJ2-7; TRBD2 might be the D (7 bases). The V end lost 0 bases, the J end lost 2 bases, and 12 bases lay between the germline ends. Germline V CDR1 and CDR2: SGHDT, YYEEEE. The CDR3 runs 15 residues. DNA for the CDR3: TGTGCCAGCAGCTTGGCCCCGCGGGGGCCCTACGAGCAGTACTTC. Protein sequence: CASSLAPRGPYEQYF.

This rearrangement joins TRBV18 to TRBJ2-2, with 7 nucleotides matching TRBD1. From germline, CDR1 is KGHSH and CDR2 LQKENI. J was trimmed by 1 base and V by 3 bases; bases with no gene match: 5. The CDR3 runs 16 residues. The CDR3 bases are TGTGCCAGCTCACCTCGGACAGGAAAGAACACCGGGGAGCTGTTTTTT. This translates into CASSPRTGKNTGELFF.

This clone was found once. This sequence joins TRBV6-5 and TRBJ1-4; 9 positions agree with TRBD1. This CDR3 region has 15 residues. V was clipped by 4 bases and J by 2 bases; unmatched bases: 2. Germline V gene sequence: CDR1 MNHEY, CDR2 SVGAGI. The CDR3: CASSLQGATNEKLFF. For the CDR3, the DNA is TGTGCCAGCAGTTTACAGGGGGCGACTAATGAAAAACTGTTTTTT.

The gene calls are TRBV7-9 and TRBJ1-2; D is ambiguous. Germline CDR1 is SEHNR and CDR2 is FQNEAQ (reference sequence). The CDR3 runs to 12 residues. V lost 4 bases, J lost 8 bases, and 11 bases lay in between. The CDR3 protein is CASSSAERGYTF. CDR3 in DNA: TGTGCCAGCAGCTCCGCAGAAAGAGGCTACACCTTC.

The chain carries TRBV7-9 and TRBJ2-1; D may be TRBD1 (6 bases). This CDR3 contains 15 residues. CDR1 is SEHNR, CDR2 FQNEAQ, per germline (reference sequence). The germline V and J ends were trimmed by 5 bases and 7 bases, with 18 bases remaining between them. CDR3 nucleotides: TGTGCCAGCAGCCAGACGGGACATGGTCTGAATGAGCAGTTCTTC. This gives the protein CASSQTGHGLNEQFF.

This clone was observed a handful of times. The chain is built from TRBV27 and TRBJ1-2; TRBD1 agrees at 9 bases. After removal of 5 bases from V and 3 bases from J, the junction contained 4 bases not matched to a gene. The CDR3 extends over 14 amino acids. Looked up from germline, CDR1 is MNHEY and CDR2 is SMNVEV (reference sequence). The CDR3 nucleotides read TGTGCCAGCAGTACGGACAGGGGACACTATGGCTACACCTTC. Translated, it gives CASSTDRGHYGYTF.

A few counts support this clone. The V and J genes are TRBV15 and TRBJ2-7; no clear D gene. The length of the CDR3 is 14 residues. The V gene's germline CDR1 is LNHNV and CDR2 YYDKDF (reference sequence). Deletions cut 2 bases from V and 4 bases from J, with 12 bases between. CDR3 residues: CATSRNLGVYEQYF. CDR3 DNA: TGTGCCACCAGCAGAAACCTCGGCGTATACGAGCAGTACTTC.